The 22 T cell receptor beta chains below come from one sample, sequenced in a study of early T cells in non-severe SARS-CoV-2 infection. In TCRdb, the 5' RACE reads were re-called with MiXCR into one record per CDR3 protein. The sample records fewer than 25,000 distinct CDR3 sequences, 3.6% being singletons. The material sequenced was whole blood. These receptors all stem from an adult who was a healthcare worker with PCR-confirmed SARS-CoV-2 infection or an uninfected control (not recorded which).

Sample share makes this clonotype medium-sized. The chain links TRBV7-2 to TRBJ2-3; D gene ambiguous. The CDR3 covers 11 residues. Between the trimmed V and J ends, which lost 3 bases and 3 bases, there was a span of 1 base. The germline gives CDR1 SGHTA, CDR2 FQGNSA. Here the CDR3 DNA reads TGTGCCAGCAGCTTGACAGATACGCAGTATTTT. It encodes CASSLTDTQYF.

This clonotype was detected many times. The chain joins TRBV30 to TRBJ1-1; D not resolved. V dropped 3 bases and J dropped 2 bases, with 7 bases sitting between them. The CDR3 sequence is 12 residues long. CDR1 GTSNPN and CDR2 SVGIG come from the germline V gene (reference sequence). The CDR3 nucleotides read TGTGCCTGGAGCGACGGCAACACTGAAGCTTTCTTT. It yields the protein CAWSDGNTEAFF.

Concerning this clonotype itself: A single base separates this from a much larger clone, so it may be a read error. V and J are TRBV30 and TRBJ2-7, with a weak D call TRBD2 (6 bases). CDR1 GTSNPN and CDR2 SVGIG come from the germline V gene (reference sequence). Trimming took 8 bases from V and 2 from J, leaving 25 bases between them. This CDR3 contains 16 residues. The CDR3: CAGSEGSERAPYEQYF. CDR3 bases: TGTGCCGGGTCGGAGGGGAGCGAGAGAGCTCCCTACGAGCAGTACTTC.

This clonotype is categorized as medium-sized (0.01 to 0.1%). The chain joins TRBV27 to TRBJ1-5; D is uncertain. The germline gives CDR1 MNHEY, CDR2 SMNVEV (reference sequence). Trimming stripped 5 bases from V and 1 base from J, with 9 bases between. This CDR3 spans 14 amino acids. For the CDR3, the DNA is TGTGCCAGCAGTAGGTGGCAGAGCAATCAGCCCCAGCATTTT. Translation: CASSRWQSNQPQHF.

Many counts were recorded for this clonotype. CDR3 sequence reads: CSAPVPGQGLNTEAFF. The DNA of the CDR3 is TGCAGTGCTCCAGTCCCGGGACAGGGGTTGAACACTGAAGCTTTCTTT. The chain employs TRBV20-1 and TRBJ1-1, with 10 bases matching TRBD1. The CDR3 sequence is 16 residues long. Trimming cost V 5 bases and J 0 bases; bases outside gene matches: 9. The germline gives CDR1 DFQATT, CDR2 SNEGSKA (reference sequence).

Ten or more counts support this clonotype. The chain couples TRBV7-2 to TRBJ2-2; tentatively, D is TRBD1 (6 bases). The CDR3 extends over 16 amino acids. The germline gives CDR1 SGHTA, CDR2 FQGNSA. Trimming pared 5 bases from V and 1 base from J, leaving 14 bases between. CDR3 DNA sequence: TGTGCCAGCAGCGCCTCCGGGACACGGAACACCGGGGAGCTGTTTTTT. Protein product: CASSASGTRNTGELFF.

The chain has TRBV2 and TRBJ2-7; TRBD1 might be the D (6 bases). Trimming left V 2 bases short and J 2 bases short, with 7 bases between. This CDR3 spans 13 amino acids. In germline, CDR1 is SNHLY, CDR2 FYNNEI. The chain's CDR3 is CASSEQGTYEQYF. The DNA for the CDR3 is TGTGCCAGCAGTGAACAGGGGACCTACGAGCAGTACTTC. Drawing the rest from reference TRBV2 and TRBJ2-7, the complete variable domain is EPEVTQTPSHQVTQMGQEVILRCVPISNHLYFYWYRQILGQKVEFLVSFYNNEISEKSEIFDDQFSVERPDGSNFTLKIRSTKLEDSAMYFCASSEQGTYEQYFGPGTRLTVT.

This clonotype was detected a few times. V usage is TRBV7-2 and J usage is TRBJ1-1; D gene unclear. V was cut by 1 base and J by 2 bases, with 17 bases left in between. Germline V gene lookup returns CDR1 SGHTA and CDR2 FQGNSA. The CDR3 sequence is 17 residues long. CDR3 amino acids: CASSLVSGPRGNTEAFF. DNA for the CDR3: TGTGCCAGCAGCTTAGTTTCGGGCCCCCGAGGAAACACTGAAGCTTTCTTT. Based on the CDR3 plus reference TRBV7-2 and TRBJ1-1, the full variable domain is GAGVSQSPSNKVTEKGKDVELRCDPISGHTALYWYRQSLGQGLEFLIYFQGNSAPDKSGLPSDRFSAERTGGSVSTLTIQRTQQEDSAVYLCASSLVSGPRGNTEAFFGQGTRLTVV.

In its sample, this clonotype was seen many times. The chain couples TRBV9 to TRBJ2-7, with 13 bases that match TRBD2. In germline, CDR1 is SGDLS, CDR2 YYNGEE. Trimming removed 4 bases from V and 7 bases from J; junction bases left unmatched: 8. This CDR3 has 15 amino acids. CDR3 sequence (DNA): TGTGCCAGCAGCCCGAGAGTACTAGCGGGAGGGGAGCAGTACTTC. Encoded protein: CASSPRVLAGGEQYF.

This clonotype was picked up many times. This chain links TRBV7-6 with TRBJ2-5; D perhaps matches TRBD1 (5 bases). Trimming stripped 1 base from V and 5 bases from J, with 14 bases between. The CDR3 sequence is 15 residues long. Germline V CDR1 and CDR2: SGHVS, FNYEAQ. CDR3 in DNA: TGTGCCAGCAGCTTAGAAATTGGCAGGGCGGAGACCCAGTACTTC. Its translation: CASSLEIGRAETQYF. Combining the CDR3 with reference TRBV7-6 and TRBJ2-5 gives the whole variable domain GAGVSQSPRYKVTKRGQDVALRCDPISGHVSLYWYRQALGQGPEFLTYFNYEAQQDKSGLPNDRFSAERPEGSISTLTIQRTEQRDSAMYRCASSLEIGRAETQYFGPGTRLLVL.

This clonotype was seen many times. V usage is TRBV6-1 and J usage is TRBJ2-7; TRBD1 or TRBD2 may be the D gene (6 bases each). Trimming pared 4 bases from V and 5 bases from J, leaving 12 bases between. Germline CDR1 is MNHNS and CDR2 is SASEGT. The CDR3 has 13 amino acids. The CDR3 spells CASSVAGEDEQYF. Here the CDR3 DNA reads TGTGCCAGCAGTGTGGCAGGGGAGGACGAGCAGTACTTC.

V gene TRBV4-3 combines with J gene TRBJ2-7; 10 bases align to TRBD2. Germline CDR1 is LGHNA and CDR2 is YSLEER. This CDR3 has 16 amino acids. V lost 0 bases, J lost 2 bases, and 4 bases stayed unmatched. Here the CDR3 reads CASSQDVLAGAYEQYF. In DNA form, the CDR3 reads TGCGCCAGCAGCCAAGATGTTCTAGCGGGAGCCTACGAGCAGTACTTC.

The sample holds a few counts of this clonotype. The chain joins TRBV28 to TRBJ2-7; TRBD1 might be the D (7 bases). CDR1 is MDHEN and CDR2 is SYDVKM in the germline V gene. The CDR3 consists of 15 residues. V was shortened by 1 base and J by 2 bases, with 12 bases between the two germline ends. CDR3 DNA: TGTGCCAGCAGTTTATCCCAGGGGGGAACCTACGAGCAGTACTTC. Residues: CASSLSQGGTYEQYF.

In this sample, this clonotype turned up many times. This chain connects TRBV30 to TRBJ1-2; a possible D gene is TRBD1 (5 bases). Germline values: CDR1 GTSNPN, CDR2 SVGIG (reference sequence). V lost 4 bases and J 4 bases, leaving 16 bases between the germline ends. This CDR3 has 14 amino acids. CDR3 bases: TGTGCCTGGAAGGGGACGGTAAAGGGCTATGGCTACACCTTC. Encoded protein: CAWKGTVKGYGYTF.

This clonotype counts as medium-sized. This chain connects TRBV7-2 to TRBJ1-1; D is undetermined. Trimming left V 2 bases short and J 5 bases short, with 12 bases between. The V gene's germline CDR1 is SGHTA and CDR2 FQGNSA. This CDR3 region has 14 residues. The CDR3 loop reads CASSLKGLGTEAFF. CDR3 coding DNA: TGTGCCAGCAGCTTAAAGGGCCTCGGTACTGAAGCTTTCTTT.

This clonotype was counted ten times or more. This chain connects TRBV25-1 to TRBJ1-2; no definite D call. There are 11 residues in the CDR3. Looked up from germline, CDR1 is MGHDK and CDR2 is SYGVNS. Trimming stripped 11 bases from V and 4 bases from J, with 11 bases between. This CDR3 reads CASSVGYGYTF. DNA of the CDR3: TGTGCCTCCTCAGTTGGCTATGGCTACACCTTC.

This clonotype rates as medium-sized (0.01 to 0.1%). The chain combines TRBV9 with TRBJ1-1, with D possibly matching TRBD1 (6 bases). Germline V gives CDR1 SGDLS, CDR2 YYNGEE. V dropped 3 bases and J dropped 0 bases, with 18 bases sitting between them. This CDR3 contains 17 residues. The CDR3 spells CASSDGDGGHLNTEAFF. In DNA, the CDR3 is TGTGCCAGCAGCGATGGAGATGGGGGACATTTGAACACTGAAGCTTTCTTT.

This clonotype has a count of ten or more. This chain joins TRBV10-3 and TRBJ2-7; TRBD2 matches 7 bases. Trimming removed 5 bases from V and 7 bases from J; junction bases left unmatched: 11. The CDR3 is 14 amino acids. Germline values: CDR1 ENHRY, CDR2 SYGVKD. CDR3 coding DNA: TGTGCCATCAGTCCGGAGGGGCGGGGGTCTGAGCAGTACTTC. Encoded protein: CAISPEGRGSEQYF.

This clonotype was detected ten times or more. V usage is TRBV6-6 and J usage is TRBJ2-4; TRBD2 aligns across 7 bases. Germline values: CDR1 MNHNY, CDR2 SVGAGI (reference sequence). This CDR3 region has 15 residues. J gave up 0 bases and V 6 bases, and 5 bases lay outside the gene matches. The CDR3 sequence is CASRDPSGAKNIQYF. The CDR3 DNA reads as TGTGCCAGCAGGGACCCTAGCGGAGCCAAAAACATTCAGTACTTC.

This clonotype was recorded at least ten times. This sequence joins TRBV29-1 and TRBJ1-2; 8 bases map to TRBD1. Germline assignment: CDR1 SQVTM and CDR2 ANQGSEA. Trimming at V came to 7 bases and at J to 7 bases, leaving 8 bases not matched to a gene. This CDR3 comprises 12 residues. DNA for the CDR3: TGCAGCGCGAGGACAGGGAACGGTGGCTACACCTTC. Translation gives CSARTGNGGYTF. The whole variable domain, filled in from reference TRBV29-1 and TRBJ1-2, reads SAVISQKPSRDICQRGTSLTIQCQVDSQVTMMFWYRQQPGQSLTLIATANQGSEATYESGFVIDKFPISRPNLTFSTLTVSNMSPEDSSIYLCSARTGNGGYTFGSGTRLTVV.

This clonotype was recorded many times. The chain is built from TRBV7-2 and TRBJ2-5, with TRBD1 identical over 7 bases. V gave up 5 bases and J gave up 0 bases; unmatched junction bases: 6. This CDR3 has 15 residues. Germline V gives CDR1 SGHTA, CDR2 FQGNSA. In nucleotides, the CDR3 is TGTGCCAGCAGCCGGGACAGACAGTACCAAGAGACCCAGTACTTC. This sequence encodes CASSRDRQYQETQYF. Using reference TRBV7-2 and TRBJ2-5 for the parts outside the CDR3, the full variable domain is GAGVSQSPSNKVTEKGKDVELRCDPISGHTALYWYRQSLGQGLEFLIYFQGNSAPDKSGLPSDRFSAERTGGSVSTLTIQRTQQEDSAVYLCASSRDRQYQETQYFGPGTRLLVL.

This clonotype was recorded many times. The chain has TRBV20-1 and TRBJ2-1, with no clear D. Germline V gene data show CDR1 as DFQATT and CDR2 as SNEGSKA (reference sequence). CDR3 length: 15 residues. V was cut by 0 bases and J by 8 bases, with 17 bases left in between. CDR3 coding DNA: TGCAGTGCTAGAGATGGCGACGGCGCGATGCATGAGCAGTTCTTC. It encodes CSARDGDGAMHEQFF.